This T cell receptor (beta chain) emerged from a study of T cells in Graves' hyperthyroidism and ophthalmopathy. Amplified TCR beta CDR3 regions came from RNA transcripts. The HTBI set primed first-round TCR CDR3 RT-PCR. TCRdb ran MiXCR on the multiplex PCR reads and lists one entry per CDR3 protein. The sample holds roughly 600,000 distinct CDR3 sequences, roughly 14% seen once. At least 3 on the Clinical Activity Score was recorded for ophthalmopathy patients, who also had NOSPECS grade at least 4 and duration under 3 months. This clonotype came up many times. Its antigen is as yet unknown. Unmatched junction bases numbered 8, after V lost 6 bases and J lost 12 bases. Germline V lookup: CDR1 MDHEN, CDR2 SYDVKM. This CDR3 region has 12 residues. Broader study findings: The model made its ophthalmopathy prediction, and onset followed a median around 6.9 months later.

This TCR was recovered from a woman in her fifties or sixties with Graves' ophthalmopathy. The sample consisted of blood. V and J are TRBV28 and TRBJ2-1, with 7 bases aligning to TRBD2. The CDR3 DNA reads as TGTGCCAGCAGGCCTACCTGGGGGGGGCAGTTCTTC. The encoded protein is CASRPTWGGQFF. The full variable domain, completed using reference TRBV28 and TRBJ2-1, is DVKVTQSSRYLVKRTGEKVFLECVQDMDHENMFWYRQDPGLGLRLIYFSYDVKMKEKGDIPEGYSVSREKKERFSLILESASTNQTSMYLCASRPTWGGQFFGPGTRLTVL.